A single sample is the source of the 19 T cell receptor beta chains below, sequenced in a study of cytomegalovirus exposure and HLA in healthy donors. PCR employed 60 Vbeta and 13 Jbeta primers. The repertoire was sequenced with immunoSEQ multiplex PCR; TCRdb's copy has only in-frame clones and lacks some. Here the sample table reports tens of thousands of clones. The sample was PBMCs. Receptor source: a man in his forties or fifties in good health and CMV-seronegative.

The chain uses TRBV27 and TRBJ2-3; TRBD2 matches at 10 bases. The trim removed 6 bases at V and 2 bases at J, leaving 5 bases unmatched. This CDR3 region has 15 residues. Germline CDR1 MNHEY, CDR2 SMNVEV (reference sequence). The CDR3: CASSLLAGYTDTQYF. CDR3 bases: TGTGCCAGCAGCCTACTAGCGGGGTACACAGATACGCAGTATTTT.

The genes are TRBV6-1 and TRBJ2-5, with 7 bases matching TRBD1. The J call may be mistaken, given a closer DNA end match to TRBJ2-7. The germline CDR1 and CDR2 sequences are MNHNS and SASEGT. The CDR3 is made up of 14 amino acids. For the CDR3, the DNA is TGTGCCAGCAGGGGGACGGACAGGTCCTACGAGCAGTACTTC. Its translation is CASRGTDRSYEQYF.

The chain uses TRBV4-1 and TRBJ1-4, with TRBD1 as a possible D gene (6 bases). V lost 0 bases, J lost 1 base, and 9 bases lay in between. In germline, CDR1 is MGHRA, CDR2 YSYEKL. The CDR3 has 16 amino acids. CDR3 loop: CASSQEGQRTNEKLFF. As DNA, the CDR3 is TGCGCCAGCAGCCAAGAAGGACAGCGAACTAATGAAAAACTGTTTTTT.

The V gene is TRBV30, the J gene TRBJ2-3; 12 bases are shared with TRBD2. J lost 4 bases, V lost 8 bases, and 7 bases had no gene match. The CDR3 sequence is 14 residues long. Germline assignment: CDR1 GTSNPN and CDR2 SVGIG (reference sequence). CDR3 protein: CAAQLAGGADTQYF. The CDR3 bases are TGTGCCGCTCAACTAGCGGGGGGTGCAGATACGCAGTATTTT.

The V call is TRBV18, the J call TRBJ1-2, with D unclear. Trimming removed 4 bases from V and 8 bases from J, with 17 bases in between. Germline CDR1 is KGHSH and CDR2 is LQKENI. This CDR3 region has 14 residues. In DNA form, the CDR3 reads TGTGCCAGCTCACTGGAGGGTTCGCCTAGCGGCTACACCTTC. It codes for CASSLEGSPSGYTF. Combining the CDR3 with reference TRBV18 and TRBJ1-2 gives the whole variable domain NAGVMQNPRHLVRRRGQEARLRCSPMKGHSHVYWYRQLPEEGLKFMVYLQKENIIDESGMPKERFSAEFPKEGPSILRIQQVVRGDSAAYFCASSLEGSPSGYTFGSGTRLTVV.

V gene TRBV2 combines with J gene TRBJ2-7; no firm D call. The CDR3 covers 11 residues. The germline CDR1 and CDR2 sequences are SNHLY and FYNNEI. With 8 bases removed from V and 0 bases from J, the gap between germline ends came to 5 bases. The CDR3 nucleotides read TGTGCCAGCGCGGTCTCCTACGAGCAGTACTTC. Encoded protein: CASAVSYEQYF.

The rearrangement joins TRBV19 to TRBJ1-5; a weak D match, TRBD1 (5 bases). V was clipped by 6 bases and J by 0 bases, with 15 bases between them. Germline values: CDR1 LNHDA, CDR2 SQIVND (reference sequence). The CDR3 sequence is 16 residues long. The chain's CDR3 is CASRRDRGYSNQPQHF. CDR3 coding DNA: TGTGCCAGTAGGCGGGACCGGGGATATAGCAATCAGCCCCAGCATTTT.

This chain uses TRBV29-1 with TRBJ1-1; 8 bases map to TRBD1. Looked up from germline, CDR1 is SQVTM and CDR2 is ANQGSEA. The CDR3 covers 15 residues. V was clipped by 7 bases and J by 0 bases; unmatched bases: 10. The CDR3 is CSAGQGLKMNTEAFF. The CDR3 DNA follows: TGCAGCGCAGGACAGGGTCTAAAAATGAACACTGAAGCTTTCTTT. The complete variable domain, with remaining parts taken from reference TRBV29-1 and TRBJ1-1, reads SAVISQKPSRDICQRGTSLTIQCQVDSQVTMMFWYRQQPGQSLTLIATANQGSEATYESGFVIDKFPISRPNLTFSTLTVSNMSPEDSSIYLCSAGQGLKMNTEAFFGQGTRLTVV.

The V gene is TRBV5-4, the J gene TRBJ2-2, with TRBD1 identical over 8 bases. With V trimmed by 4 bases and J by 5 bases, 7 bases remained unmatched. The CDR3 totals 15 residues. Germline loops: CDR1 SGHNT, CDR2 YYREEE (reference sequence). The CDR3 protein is CASSPRDRRTGELFF. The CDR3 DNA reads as TGTGCCAGCAGCCCCCGGGACAGGAGGACCGGGGAGCTGTTTTTT.

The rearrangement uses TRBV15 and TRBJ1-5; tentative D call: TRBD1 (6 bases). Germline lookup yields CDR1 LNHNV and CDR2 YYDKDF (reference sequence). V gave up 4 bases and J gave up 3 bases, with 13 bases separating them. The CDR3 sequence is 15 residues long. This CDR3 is CATSIQGHLNQPQHF. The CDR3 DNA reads TGTGCCACCAGCATACAGGGCCACCTCAATCAGCCCCAGCATTTT.

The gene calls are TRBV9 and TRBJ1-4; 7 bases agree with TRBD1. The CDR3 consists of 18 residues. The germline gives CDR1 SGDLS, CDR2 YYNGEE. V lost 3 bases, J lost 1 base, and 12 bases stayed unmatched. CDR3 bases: TGTGCCAGCAGCGACCAGACAGGGTCCGGGCTAACTAATGAAAAACTGTTTTTT. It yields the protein CASSDQTGSGLTNEKLFF.

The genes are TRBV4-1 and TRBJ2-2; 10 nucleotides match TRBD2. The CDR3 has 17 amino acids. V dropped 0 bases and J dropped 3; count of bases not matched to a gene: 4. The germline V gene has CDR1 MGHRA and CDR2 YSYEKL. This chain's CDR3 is CASSQDRTSGYTGELFF. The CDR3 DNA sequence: TGCGCCAGCAGCCAAGATCGGACTAGCGGTTACACCGGGGAGCTGTTTTTT.

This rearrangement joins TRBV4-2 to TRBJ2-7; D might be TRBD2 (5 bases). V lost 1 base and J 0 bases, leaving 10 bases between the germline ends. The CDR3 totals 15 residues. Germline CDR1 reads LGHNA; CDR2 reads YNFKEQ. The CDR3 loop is CASSQVEGSSYEQYF. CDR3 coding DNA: TGTGCCAGCAGCCAAGTTGAGGGCAGCTCCTACGAGCAGTACTTC.

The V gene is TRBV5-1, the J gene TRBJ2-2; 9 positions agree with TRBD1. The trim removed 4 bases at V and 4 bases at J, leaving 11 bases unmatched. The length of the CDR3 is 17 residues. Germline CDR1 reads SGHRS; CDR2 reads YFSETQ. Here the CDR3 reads CASSRSTGGVGTGELFF. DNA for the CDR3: TGCGCCAGCAGCCGGAGTACAGGGGGCGTCGGCACCGGGGAGCTGTTTTTT.

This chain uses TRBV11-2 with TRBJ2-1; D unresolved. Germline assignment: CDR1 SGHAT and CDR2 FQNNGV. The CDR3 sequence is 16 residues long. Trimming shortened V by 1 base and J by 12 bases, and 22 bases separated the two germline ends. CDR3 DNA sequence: TGTGCCAGCAGCTTAGCCTTTAGGCGGTCTGTCGTGTGGCAGTTCTTC. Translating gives CASSLAFRRSVVWQFF.

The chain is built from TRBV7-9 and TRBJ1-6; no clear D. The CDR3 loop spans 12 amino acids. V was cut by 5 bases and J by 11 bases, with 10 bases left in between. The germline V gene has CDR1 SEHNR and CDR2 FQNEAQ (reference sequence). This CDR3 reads CASSRERTPLHF. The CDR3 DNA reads TGTGCCAGCAGCCGTGAGAGGACACCCCTCCACTTT.

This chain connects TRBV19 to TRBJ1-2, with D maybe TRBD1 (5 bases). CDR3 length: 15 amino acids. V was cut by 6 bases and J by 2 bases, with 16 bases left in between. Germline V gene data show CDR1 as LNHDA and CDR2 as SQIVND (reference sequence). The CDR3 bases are TGTGCCAGTAGGGATAGGGGCGGGGAGAACTATGGCTACACCTTC. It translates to CASRDRGGENYGYTF.

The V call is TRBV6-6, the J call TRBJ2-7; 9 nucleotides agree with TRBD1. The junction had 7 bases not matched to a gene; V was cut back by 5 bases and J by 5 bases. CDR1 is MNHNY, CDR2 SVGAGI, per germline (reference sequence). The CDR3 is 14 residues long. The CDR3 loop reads CASSPGTGNNEQYF. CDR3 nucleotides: TGTGCCAGCAGTCCCGGGACAGGGAACAACGAGCAGTACTTC.

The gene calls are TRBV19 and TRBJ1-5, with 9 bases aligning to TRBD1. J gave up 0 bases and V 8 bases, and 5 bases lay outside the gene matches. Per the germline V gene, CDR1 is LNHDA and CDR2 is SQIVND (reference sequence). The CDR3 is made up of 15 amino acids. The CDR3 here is CASGGTGISNQPQHF. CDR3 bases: TGTGCCAGTGGGGGGACAGGGATTAGCAATCAGCCCCAGCATTTT.